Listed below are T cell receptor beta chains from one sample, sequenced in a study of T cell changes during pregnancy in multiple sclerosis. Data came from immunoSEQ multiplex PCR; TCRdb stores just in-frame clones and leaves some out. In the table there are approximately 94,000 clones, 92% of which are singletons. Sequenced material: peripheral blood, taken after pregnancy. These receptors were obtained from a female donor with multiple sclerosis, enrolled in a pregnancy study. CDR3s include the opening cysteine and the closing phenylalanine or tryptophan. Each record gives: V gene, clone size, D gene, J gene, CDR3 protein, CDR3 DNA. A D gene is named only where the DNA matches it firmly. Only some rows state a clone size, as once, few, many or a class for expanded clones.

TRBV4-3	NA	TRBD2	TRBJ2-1	CASSTRLAGAYNEQFF	TGCGCCAGCAGCACCCGACTAGCGGGGGCCTACAATGAGCAGTTCTTC
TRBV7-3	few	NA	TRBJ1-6	CASSTGNSPLHF	TGTGCCAGCAGCACGGGGAACTCACCCCTCCACTTT
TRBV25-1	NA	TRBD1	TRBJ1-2	CASSRTGGSYGYTF	TGTGCCAGCTCCAGGACAGGGGGAAGCTATGGCTACACCTTC
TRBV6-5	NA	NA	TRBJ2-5	CASSYLDSQETQYF	TGTGCCAGCAGTTACCTGGACAGCCAAGAGACCCAGTACTTC
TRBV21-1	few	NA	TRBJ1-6	CASSKETGGGSPLHF	TGTGCCAGCAGCAAAGAGACAGGGGGAGGATCACCCCTCCACTTT
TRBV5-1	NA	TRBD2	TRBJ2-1	CASSLGISGRADEQFF	TGCGCCAGCAGCTTGGGTATCAGCGGGAGGGCCGATGAGCAGTTCTTC
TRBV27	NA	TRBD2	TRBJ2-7	CASSPIGTSDSYEQYF	TGTGCCAGCAGTCCTATTGGGACTAGCGATTCCTACGAGCAGTACTTC
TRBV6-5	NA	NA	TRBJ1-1	CASSYSTGRLVTEAFF	TGTGCCAGCAGTTACTCGACTGGTAGGCTTGTGACTGAAGCTTTCTTT
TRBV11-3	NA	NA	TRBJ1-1	CASSSPGDTEAFF	TGTGCCAGCAGCTCCCCAGGGGACACTGAAGCTTTCTTT
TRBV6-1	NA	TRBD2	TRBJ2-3	CASSVLTSTSGGNTDTQYF	TGTGCCAGCAGTGTTCTCACATCCACTAGCGGGGGGAACACAGATACGCAGTATTTT
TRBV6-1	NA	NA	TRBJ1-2	CASSQGIDYGYTF	TGTGCCAGCTCACAGGGTATCGACTATGGCTACACCTTC
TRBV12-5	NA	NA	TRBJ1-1	CASGLVGGREAFF	TGTGCTAGTGGTTTGGTAGGTGGGAGAGAAGCTTTCTTT
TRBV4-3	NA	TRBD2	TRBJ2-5	CASSLGTSGETQYF	TGCGCCAGCAGTCTAGGGACTAGCGGAGAGACCCAGTACTTC
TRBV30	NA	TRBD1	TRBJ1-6	CAWRWDRGVLASPLHF	TGTGCCTGGAGGTGGGACAGGGGGGTTCTCGCTTCACCCCTCCACTTT
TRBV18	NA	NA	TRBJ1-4	CASSPTLAGVNNEKLFF	TGTGCCAGCTCACCTACGCTCGCGGGGGTAAATAATGAAAAACTGTTTTTT
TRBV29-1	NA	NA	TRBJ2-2	CSVRRQENTGELFF	TGCAGCGTTAGAAGACAGGAGAACACCGGGGAGCTGTTTTTT
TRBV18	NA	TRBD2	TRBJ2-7	CASSPTPGLAAYEQYF	TGTGCCAGCTCCCCGACACCGGGACTAGCGGCCTACGAGCAGTACTTC
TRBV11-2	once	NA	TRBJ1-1	CASSFGRDTEAFF	TGTGCCAGCAGCTTCGGCAGGGACACTGAAGCTTTCTTT
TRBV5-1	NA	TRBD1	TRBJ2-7	CASSRSTGTGDEQYF	TGCGCCAGCAGCCGGTCGACCGGGACAGGGGACGAGCAGTACTTC
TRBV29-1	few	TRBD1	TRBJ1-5	CSVDRGGGQPQHF	TGCAGCGTCGACAGGGGAGGAGGTCAGCCCCAGCATTTT
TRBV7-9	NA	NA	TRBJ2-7	CASSPGVSEYEQYF	TGTGCCAGCAGCCCCGGGGTTTCGGAATACGAGCAGTACTTC
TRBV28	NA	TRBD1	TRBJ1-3	CASSLWQGAGNTIYF	TGTGCCAGCAGTTTATGGCAGGGGGCTGGAAACACCATATATTTT
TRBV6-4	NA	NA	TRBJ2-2	CASSDGASGELFF	TGTGCCAGCAGTGACGGGGCTAGCGGGGAGCTGTTTTTT
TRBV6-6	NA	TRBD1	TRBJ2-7	CASSYYRGYEQYF	TGTGCCAGCAGTTATTACAGGGGCTACGAGCAGTACTTC
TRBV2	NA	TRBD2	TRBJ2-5	CASSTIGLASETQYF	TGTGCCAGCAGTACTATCGGACTAGCGTCGGAGACCCAGTACTTC
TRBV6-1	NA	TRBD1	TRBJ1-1	CASSEPTGRTFF	TGTGCCAGCAGTGAACCGACAGGGAGAACTTTCTTT
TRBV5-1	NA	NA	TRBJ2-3	CASSLVGLFTDTQYF	TGCGCCAGCAGCTTGGTAGGACTCTTCACAGATACGCAGTATTTT
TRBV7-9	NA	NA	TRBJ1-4	CASSPGGATNEKLFF	TGTGCCAGCAGCCCGGGGGGGGCAACTAATGAAAAACTGTTTTTT
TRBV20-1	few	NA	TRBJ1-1	CSARKTPEAFF	TGCAGTGCCAGAAAGACACCTGAAGCTTTCTTT
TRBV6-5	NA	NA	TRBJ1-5	CASSSRNSNQPQHF	TGTGCCAGCAGTTCCAGAAATAGCAATCAGCCCCAGCATTTT
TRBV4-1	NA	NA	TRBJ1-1	CASSQSQPGSGTEAFF	TGCGCCAGCAGCCAATCCCAGCCCGGATCCGGGACTGAAGCTTTCTTT
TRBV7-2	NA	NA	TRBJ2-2	CASSLVPTGGELFF	TGTGCCAGCAGCTTAGTTCCCACAGGCGGGGAGCTGTTTTTT
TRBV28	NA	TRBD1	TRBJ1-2	CASSSTDRAFYTF	TGTGCCAGCAGCTCAACCGACAGGGCCTTCTACACCTTC
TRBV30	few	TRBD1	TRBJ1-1	CAWSPTGATEAFF	TGTGCCTGGAGTCCGACAGGGGCCACTGAAGCTTTCTTT
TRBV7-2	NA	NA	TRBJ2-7	CASSERSLDEQYF	TGTGCCAGCAGCGAACGGTCTCTGGACGAGCAGTACTTC
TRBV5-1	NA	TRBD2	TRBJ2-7	CASSPGLAGGSEQYF	TGCGCCAGCAGCCCGGGACTAGCGGGAGGCAGTGAGCAGTACTTC
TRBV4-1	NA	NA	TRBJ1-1	CASSQGLGNTEAFF	TGCGCCAGCAGCCAAGGGCTAGGGAACACTGAAGCTTTCTTT
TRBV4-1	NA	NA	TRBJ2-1	CASSQDQFPNEQFF	TGCGCCAGCAGCCAAGATCAATTCCCCAATGAGCAGTTCTTC
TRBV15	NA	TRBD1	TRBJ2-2	CATSGEPRGKNTGELFF	TGTGCCACCAGCGGAGAACCCAGGGGGAAAAACACCGGGGAGCTGTTTTTT
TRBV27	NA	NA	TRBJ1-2	CASGVTGNYGYTF	TGTGCCAGCGGCGTGACGGGTAACTATGGCTACACCTTC
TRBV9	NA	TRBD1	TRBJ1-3	CASSSGTGIGAGNTIYF	TGTGCCAGCAGCTCAGGGACAGGGATCGGCGCTGGAAACACCATATATTTT
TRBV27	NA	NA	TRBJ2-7	CASSWGDGYEQYF	TGTGCCAGCAGTTGGGGGGACGGATACGAGCAGTACTTC
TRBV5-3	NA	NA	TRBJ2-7	CARSNGGLTGAFYEQYF	TGTGCCAGAAGCAACGGCGGGTTAACGGGAGCGTTCTACGAGCAGTACTTC
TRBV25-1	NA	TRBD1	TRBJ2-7	CASKTGGGEQYF	TGTGCCAGCAAGACAGGGGGCGGCGAGCAGTACTTC
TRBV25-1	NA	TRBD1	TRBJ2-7	CASRGQSGNYEQYF	TGTGCCAGCAGGGGACAGAGTGGGAACTACGAGCAGTACTTC
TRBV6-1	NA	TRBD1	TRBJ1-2	CASKLQGAANYGYTF	TGTGCCAGCAAACTACAGGGGGCTGCTAACTATGGCTACACCTTC
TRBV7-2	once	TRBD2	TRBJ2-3	CASSLGIAGTADTQYF	TGTGCCAGCAGCTTGGGGATAGCGGGAACCGCAGATACGCAGTATTTT
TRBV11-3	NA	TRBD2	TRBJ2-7	CASSLAKTSGSYEQYF	TGTGCCAGCAGCTTAGCCAAGACTAGCGGGAGCTACGAGCAGTACTTC
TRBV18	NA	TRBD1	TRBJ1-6	CASSPKQGASPLHF	TGTGCCAGCTCTCCCAAACAGGGGGCCTCACCCCTCCACTTT
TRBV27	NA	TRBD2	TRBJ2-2	CVTAGGRRTGELFF	TGTGTCACAGCGGGCGGGAGGCGGACCGGGGAGCTGTTTTTT
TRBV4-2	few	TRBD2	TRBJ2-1	CASSQGIAGAYNEQFF	TGTGCCAGCAGCCAAGGTATAGCGGGGGCCTACAATGAGCAGTTCTTC
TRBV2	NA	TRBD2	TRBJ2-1	CASSEGLATYNEQFF	TGTGCCAGCAGTGAGGGACTAGCGACATACAATGAGCAGTTCTTC
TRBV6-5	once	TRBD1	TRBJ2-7	CASRGQDSYEQYF	TGTGCCAGCCGGGGACAGGATTCCTACGAGCAGTACTTC
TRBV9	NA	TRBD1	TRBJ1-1	CASSVLTGNEAFF	TGTGCCAGCAGCGTGTTGACAGGGAATGAAGCTTTCTTT
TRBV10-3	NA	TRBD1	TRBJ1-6	CAISAAGQEGSPLHF	TGTGCCATCAGTGCTGCGGGACAGGAGGGATCACCCCTCCACTTT
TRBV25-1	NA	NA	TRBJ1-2	CASSESQGLGYGYTF	TGTGCCAGCAGTGAATCACAGGGTTTAGGTTATGGCTACACCTTC